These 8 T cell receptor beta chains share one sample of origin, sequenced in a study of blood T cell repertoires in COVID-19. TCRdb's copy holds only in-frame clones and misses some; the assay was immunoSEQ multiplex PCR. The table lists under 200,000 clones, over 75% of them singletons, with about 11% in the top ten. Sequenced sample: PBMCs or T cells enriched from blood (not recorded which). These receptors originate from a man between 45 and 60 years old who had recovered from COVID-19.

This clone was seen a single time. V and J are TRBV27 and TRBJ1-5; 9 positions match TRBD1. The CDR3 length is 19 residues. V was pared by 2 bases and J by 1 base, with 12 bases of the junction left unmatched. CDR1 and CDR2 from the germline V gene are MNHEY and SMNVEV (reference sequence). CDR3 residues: CASSLQGTGRHGSNQPQHF. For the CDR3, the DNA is TGTGCCAGCAGTTTACAGGGGACAGGGAGGCACGGGAGCAATCAGCCCCAGCATTTT.

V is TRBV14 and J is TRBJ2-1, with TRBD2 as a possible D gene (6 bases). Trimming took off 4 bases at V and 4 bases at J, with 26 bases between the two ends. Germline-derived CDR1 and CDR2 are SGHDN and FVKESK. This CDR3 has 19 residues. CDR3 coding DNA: TGTGCCAGCAGCCCCGTCCCACAGGCAACAACGGGGGATTACAATGAGCAGTTCTTC. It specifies CASSPVPQATTGDYNEQFF.

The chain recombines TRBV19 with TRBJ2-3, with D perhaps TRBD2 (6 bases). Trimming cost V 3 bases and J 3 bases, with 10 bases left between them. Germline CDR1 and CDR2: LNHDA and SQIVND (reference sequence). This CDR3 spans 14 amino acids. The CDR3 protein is CASSILLATDTQYF. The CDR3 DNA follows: TGTGCCAGTAGTATTCTTCTAGCGACAGATACGCAGTATTTT.

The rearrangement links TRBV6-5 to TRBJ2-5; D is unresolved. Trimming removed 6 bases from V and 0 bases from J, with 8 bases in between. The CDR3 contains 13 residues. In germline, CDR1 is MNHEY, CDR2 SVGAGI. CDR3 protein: CASRQVYQETQYF. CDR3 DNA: TGTGCCAGCAGGCAGGTGTACCAAGAGACCCAGTACTTC.

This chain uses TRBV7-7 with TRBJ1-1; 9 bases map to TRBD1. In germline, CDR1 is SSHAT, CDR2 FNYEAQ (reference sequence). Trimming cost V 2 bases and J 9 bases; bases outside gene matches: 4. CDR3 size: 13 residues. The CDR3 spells CASSLRTGEKAFF. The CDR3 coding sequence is TGTGCCAGCAGCTTAAGGACAGGGGAGAAAGCTTTCTTT.

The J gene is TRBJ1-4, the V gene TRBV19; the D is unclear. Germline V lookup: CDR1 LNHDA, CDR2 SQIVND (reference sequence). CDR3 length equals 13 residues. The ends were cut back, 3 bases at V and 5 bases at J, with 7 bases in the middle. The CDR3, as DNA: TGTGCCAGTAGTATCTTACAGAATGAAAAACTGTTTTTT. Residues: CASSILQNEKLFF.

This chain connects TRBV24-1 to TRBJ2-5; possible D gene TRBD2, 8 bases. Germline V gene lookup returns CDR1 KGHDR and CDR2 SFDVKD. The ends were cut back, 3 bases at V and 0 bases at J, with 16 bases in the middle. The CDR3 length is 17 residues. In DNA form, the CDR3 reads TGTGCCACCAGTGATCGGGCGGGGGGACAGTACCAAGAGACCCAGTACTTC. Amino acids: CATSDRAGGQYQETQYF.

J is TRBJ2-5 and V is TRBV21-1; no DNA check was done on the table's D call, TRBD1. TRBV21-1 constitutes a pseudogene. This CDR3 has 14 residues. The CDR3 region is CASSKAGGRETQYF. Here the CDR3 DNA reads TGTGCCAGCAGCAAAGCAGGGGGCAGGGAGACCCAGTACTTC.